This T cell receptor (beta chain) was recorded in a study of T-cell reconstitution after alpha-beta-depleted transplantation in children. Preparation of the TCRbeta library used unique molecular identifiers. TCRdb used MiXCR to reprocess the PCR reads, holding one entry per CDR3 protein. The sample holds approximately 400,000 distinct CDR3 sequences, 15% to 20% seen once. This clonotype was detected ten times or more. Its matching antigen is unknown. CDR3 length: 14 amino acids. Between the trimmed V and J ends, which lost 1 base and 5 bases, there was a span of 11 bases. Study-wide results and caveats: One year after transplant, T-cell counts and diversity came mostly from newly produced T cells. At around two months after transplant, the alpha-beta T cells were reportedly derived from several hundred expanded clones that came from non-depleted graft cells. There were some patients whose high TCRbeta diversity at day 60 came from surviving recipient T cells and thymic progenitors.

This TCR came from a boy younger than two who had a stem cell transplant for Wiskott-Aldrich syndrome, so the T cells may come from the graft donor. The V gene is TRBV12-3 or TRBV12-4, the J gene TRBJ2-5, with D tentatively TRBD1 (6 bases). Source: PBMCs, mostly from graft donor cells, taken 360 days after TCRalphabeta/CD19-depleted stem cell transplant. This CDR3 is CASSLDWGPETQYF. Here the CDR3 DNA reads TGTGCCAGCAGTTTAGATTGGGGGCCGGAGACCCAGTACTTC.